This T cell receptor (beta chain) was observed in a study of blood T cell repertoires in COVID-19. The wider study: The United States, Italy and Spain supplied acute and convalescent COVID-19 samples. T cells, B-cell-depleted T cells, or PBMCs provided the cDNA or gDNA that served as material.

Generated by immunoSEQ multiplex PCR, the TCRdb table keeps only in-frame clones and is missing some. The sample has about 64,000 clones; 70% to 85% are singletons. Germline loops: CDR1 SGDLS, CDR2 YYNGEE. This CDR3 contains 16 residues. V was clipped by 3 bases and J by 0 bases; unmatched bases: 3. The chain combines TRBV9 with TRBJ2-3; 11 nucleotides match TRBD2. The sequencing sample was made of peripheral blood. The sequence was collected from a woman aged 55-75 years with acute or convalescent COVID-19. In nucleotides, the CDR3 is TGTGCCAGCAGCGCAGTAGCGGGGGGGAGCACAGATACGCAGTATTTT. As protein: CASSAVAGGSTDTQYF.